This record concerns one TCR beta chain sequence. Its cognate antigen is unknown. The sample is drawn from a study of identical twins. Broader study findings: The study found excess low generation probability among twin-shared out-of-frame alpha sequences.

TCRdb passed the 5' RACE reads through MiXCR, listing each CDR3 protein once. The sample includes roughly 690,000 distinct CDR3 sequences, 5.5% to 6.5% of them seen just once. The CDR3 is 11 residues long. Trimming stripped 8 bases from V and 3 bases from J, with 5 bases between. Germline loops: CDR1 SGHRS, CDR2 YFSETQ. The source material was naive T cells sorted from blood. The chain carries TRBV5-1 and TRBJ2-2; no definite D call. The source is a man aged 18 to 29 in good health. The CDR3 nucleotides read TGCGCCAGACGGGACACCGGGGAGCTGTTTTTT. This sequence encodes CARRDTGELFF.